The rows below give T cell receptor beta chains drawn from one sample of a study of early T cells in non-severe SARS-CoV-2 infection. TCRdb itself ran the 5' RACE reads through MiXCR, one entry per CDR3 protein. The profile shows around 67,000 distinct CDR3 sequences, approximately 10% of them singletons. Specimen: whole blood. The origin of the receptors is an adult who was a healthcare worker with PCR-confirmed SARS-CoV-2 infection or an uninfected control (not recorded which). Each CDR3 is given with its conserved first and last residue. D genes are given only for firm matches. Size is omitted from some rows. Given values are once, few, many or a class for expanded clones.

TRBD1	TRBV12-3/TRBV12-4	TRBJ1-5	-	TGTGCCAGCAGCTTGACAGGGGGCGCGAATCAGCCCCAGCATTTT	CASSLTGGANQPQHF
TRBD2	TRBV30	TRBJ2-1	many	TGTGCCGGGAACGGGGGGGCCAGGGGATACAATGAGCAGTTCTTC	CAGNGGARGYNEQFF
-	TRBV3-1	TRBJ2-3	few	TGTGCCAGCAGCCCCCCGGGGGTCGATACGCAGTATTTT	CASSPPGVDTQYF
TRBD2	TRBV7-2	TRBJ2-5	few	TGTGCCAGCAGCTTGACTAGCGGGGGGCGTCAAGAGACCCAGTACTTC	CASSLTSGGRQETQYF
-	TRBV10-3	TRBJ1-1	many	TGTGCCATCAGTTCTACAGTGAACACTGAAGCTTTCTTT	CAISSTVNTEAFF
TRBD1	TRBV20-1	TRBJ1-5	few	TGCAGTGCTAGCGGGCCAGGGGGGCCCCCACAGCCCCAGCATTTT	CSASGPGGPPQPQHF
TRBD2	TRBV7-7	TRBJ2-5	many	TGTGCTAGCAGCCCAACGGGACTAGAAGAGACCCAGTACTTC	CASSPTGLEETQYF
-	TRBV20-1	TRBJ2-5	-	TGCAGTGCTGGGAGAGGAGAGACCCAGTACTTC	CSAGRGETQYF
-	TRBV11-1	TRBJ2-7	many	TGTGCCAGCAGCCCGGATGTGGGGCAGAGCGAGCAGTACTTC	CASSPDVGQSEQYF
-	TRBV7-3	TRBJ2-3	many	TGTGCCAGCAGCACGAAGACGATTACTAGCACAGATACGCAGTATTTT	CASSTKTITSTDTQYF
TRBD2	TRBV5-3	TRBJ2-4	-	TGTGCCAGAAGCTTGGAATGCGGGAGGGTGGGCTTCGGCTTC	CARSLECGRVGFGF
-	TRBV9	TRBJ2-1	-	TGTGCCAGCAGCGTAGACTGGGGGTCCTACAATGAGCAGTTCTTC	CASSVDWGSYNEQFF
-	TRBV9	TRBJ2-3	few	TGTGCCAGCAGCGATCAGCGGAGCACAGATACGCAGTATTTT	CASSDQRSTDTQYF